The clone carrying this T cell receptor beta chain was seen a few times. The antigen is unknown. The record originates from a study of early T cells in non-severe SARS-CoV-2 infection. Overall study context: The sequenced material was bulk RNA from unsorted whole blood, and its chains were unpaired. Study conclusions and caveats: Reliance on VDJdb matching favored anti-spike CD8 responses; private and CD4 specificities were missed.

V dropped 5 bases and J dropped 4; count of bases not matched to a gene: 1. Germline CDR1 reads SQVTM; CDR2 reads ANQGSEA. The CDR3 covers 12 residues. Unique molecular identifiers were affixed to single, distinct cDNA molecules. TCRdb re-derived calls from the 5' RACE reads in MiXCR, one entry per CDR3 protein. The profile shows 70,000 to 85,000 distinct CDR3 sequences, less than 5.5% of them singletons. The input for sequencing was whole blood, taken at baseline. The rearrangement uses TRBV29-1 and TRBJ1-5; 8 bases fit TRBD1. This receptor was identified in an adult who was a healthcare worker with PCR-confirmed SARS-CoV-2 infection or an uninfected control (not recorded which). CDR3 amino acids: CSVRQGNQPQHF. The CDR3 DNA sequence: TGCAGCGTTCGACAGGGGAATCAGCCCCAGCATTTT.